The next 20 T cell receptor beta chains were all read from a single sample in a study of identical twins. MiXCR, run by TCRdb on the 5' RACE reads, gives a single entry per CDR3 protein. The sample has some 570,000 distinct CDR3 sequences; under 25% are singletons. This sample also appeared in a second study, on yellow fever vaccine responses in identical twins.

The sample consisted of CD4+ T cells sorted from blood. Every receptor here comes from a woman in her late teens or twenties in good health.

The V and J genes are TRBV20-1 and TRBJ2-2, with D uncertain. V was pared by 6 bases and J by 0 bases, with 11 bases between. Germline CDR1 is DFQATT and CDR2 is SNEGSKA (reference sequence). CDR3 length equals 14 residues. The CDR3 nucleotides are TGCAGTGCCACGGCCGATACGAACACCGGGGAGCTGTTTTTT. The encoded protein is CSATADTNTGELFF.

DNA of the CDR3: TGTGCCAGCAGCAGGGCTAGCATGAACACTGAAGCTTTCTTT. This sequence encodes CASSRASMNTEAFF. The chain couples TRBV6-1 to TRBJ1-1; possible D gene TRBD1, 5 bases. Trimming stripped 6 bases from V and 0 bases from J, with 11 bases between. This CDR3 spans 14 amino acids. Germline V gene data show CDR1 as MNHNS and CDR2 as SASEGT.

This clonotype appeared a few times. The chain combines TRBV4-1 with TRBJ2-1; 10 bases map to TRBD1. The CDR3 runs 17 residues. Germline V CDR1 and CDR2: MGHRA, YSYEKL. V was pared by 5 bases and J by 6 bases, with 13 bases of the junction left unmatched. The CDR3 region has the DNA TGCGCCAGCAGCGGCAATGCGCGGACAGGGGGTTTCAATGAGCAGTTCTTC. This translates into CASSGNARTGGFNEQFF.

This clonotype has more than one count but fewer than ten. V is TRBV3-1 and J is TRBJ2-7; D gene uncertain. Per the germline V gene, CDR1 is LGHDT and CDR2 is YNNKEL (reference sequence). V lost 2 bases, J lost 4 bases, and 12 bases lay in between. The CDR3 covers 14 residues. CDR3 amino acids: CASSQSSAGYEQYF. As DNA, the CDR3 is TGTGCCAGCAGCCAAAGCTCAGCTGGATACGAGCAGTACTTC.

This clonotype has a handful of counts. The chain combines TRBV20-1 with TRBJ2-1; 12 bases map to TRBD2. CDR1 is DFQATT, CDR2 SNEGSKA, per germline (reference sequence). Unmatched junction bases numbered 7, after V lost 2 bases and J lost 8 bases. The CDR3 extends over 15 amino acids. CDR3 loop: CSARPTSGRRDEQFF. CDR3 DNA: TGCAGTGCTAGACCCACTAGCGGGAGGAGAGATGAGCAGTTCTTC.

This clonotype was observed a few times. V and J are TRBV5-1 and TRBJ2-1, with TRBD1 matching 9 bases. V trimming: 2 bases; J trimming: 3 bases; junction bases outside the gene matches: 3. This CDR3 is built from 15 residues. Germline lookup yields CDR1 SGHRS and CDR2 YFSETQ. The CDR3 DNA sequence: TGCGCCAGCAGCTTCCTGGGACAGGGCTACAATGAGCAGTTCTTC. This sequence encodes CASSFLGQGYNEQFF.

The gene calls are TRBV20-1 and TRBJ2-7; 8 bases are a match to TRBD1. Germline V gene sequence: CDR1 DFQATT, CDR2 SNEGSKA (reference sequence). This CDR3 region has 10 residues. The J segment lost 9 bases and the V segment lost 5 bases, leaving 3 bases of the junction unmatched. The CDR3 sequence: CSAVGTGQYV. The CDR3 nucleotides are TGCAGTGCTGTGGGGACAGGGCAGTACGTC.

The CDR3 sequence is CASSLAGKRISGSSYNEQFF. Written as DNA, the CDR3 is TGCGCCAGCAGCTTGGCAGGGAAACGAATTAGCGGGAGCTCCTACAATGAGCAGTTCTTC. The V gene is TRBV5-1, the J gene TRBJ2-1; 9 nucleotides align to TRBD2. CDR3 length: 20 residues. Trimming took 0 bases from V and 0 from J; bases not matched to a gene: 13. Germline V gene data show CDR1 as SGHRS and CDR2 as YFSETQ.

The chain combines TRBV4-1 with TRBJ2-3; no clear D gene. Germline CDR1 and CDR2: MGHRA and YSYEKL. The ends were cut back, 0 bases at V and 3 bases at J, with 10 bases in the middle. This CDR3 spans 15 amino acids. The CDR3 sequence: CASSQDGYVTDTQYF. DNA for the CDR3: TGCGCCAGCAGCCAAGACGGATACGTAACAGATACGCAGTATTTT.

This clonotype was found once. The rearrangement uses TRBV9 and TRBJ2-5; D unresolved. CDR3 length: 15 residues. Trimming took off 3 bases at V and 3 bases at J, with 15 bases between the two ends. In germline, CDR1 is SGDLS, CDR2 YYNGEE. Here the CDR3 reads CASSARADTKETQYF. Written as DNA, the CDR3 is TGTGCCAGCAGCGCCCGGGCCGACACCAAAGAGACCCAGTACTTC.

J is TRBJ2-3 and V is TRBV9; 7 nucleotides line up with TRBD1. The germline V gene encodes CDR1 SGDLS and CDR2 YYNGEE. Losses at the gene ends were 2 bases for V and 4 bases for J; bases not matched to a gene: 10. The CDR3 has 16 amino acids. The CDR3 spells CASSVKGAGLADTQYF. The CDR3 nucleotides read TGTGCCAGCAGCGTTAAGGGGGCGGGTTTAGCAGATACGCAGTATTTT.

This clonotype showed up just a few times. J is TRBJ2-7 and V is TRBV5-1, with a weak D call TRBD2 (6 bases). CDR1 and CDR2 from the germline V gene are SGHRS and YFSETQ. V was shortened by 3 bases and J by 0 bases, with 16 bases between the two germline ends. This CDR3 has 16 amino acids. The CDR3 bases are TGCGCCAGCAGCTCCTCCAGGGACTGGAGCTCCTACGAGCAGTACTTC. Translated, it gives CASSSSRDWSSYEQYF. Full variable domain (remainder filled in from reference TRBV5-1 and TRBJ2-7): KAGVTQTPRYLIKTRGQQVTLSCSPISGHRSVSWYQQTPGQGLQFLFEYFSETQRNKGNFPGRFSGRQFSNSRSEMNVSTLELGDSALYLCASSSSRDWSSYEQYFGPGTRLTVT.

The chain is built from TRBV20-1 and TRBJ2-5, with TRBD1 matching over 7 bases. The trim removed 6 bases at V and 7 bases at J, leaving 11 bases unmatched. The CDR3 spans 13 residues. The V gene's germline CDR1 is DFQATT and CDR2 SNEGSKA (reference sequence). The CDR3 here is CSAWTGLQGTQYF. CDR3 DNA sequence: TGCAGTGCGTGGACAGGCCTCCAGGGGACCCAGTACTTC.

The J gene is TRBJ2-7, the V gene TRBV6-5; perhaps TRBD1 as D (6 bases). Trimming removed 0 bases from V and 5 bases from J, with 20 bases in between. The CDR3 loop spans 17 amino acids. In germline, CDR1 is MNHEY, CDR2 SVGAGI. The CDR3 bases are TGTGCCAGCAGTTACTCGAGCTTACAGGGTTTTAAGAACGAGCAGTACTTC. As protein: CASSYSSLQGFKNEQYF.

This chain uses TRBV7-9 with TRBJ2-3; a weak D match, TRBD1 (6 bases). Germline V lookup: CDR1 SEHNR, CDR2 FQNEAQ (reference sequence). V lost 2 bases, J lost 4 bases, and 16 bases lay in between. The CDR3 consists of 16 residues. The CDR3 protein is CASSLYVGAPADTQYF. CDR3 DNA: TGTGCCAGCAGCTTATATGTGGGGGCGCCGGCAGATACGCAGTATTTT. The full variable domain, with the rest looked up from reference TRBV7-9 and TRBJ2-3, is DTGVSQNPRHKITKRGQNVTFRCDPISEHNRLYWYRQTLGQGPEFLTYFQNEAQLEKSRLLSDRFSAERPKGSFSTLEIQRTEQGDSAMYLCASSLYVGAPADTQYFGPGTRLTVL.

This clonotype was picked up a small number of times. This chain uses TRBV5-1 with TRBJ1-1, with 7 nucleotides matching TRBD1. Germline V CDR1 and CDR2: SGHRS, YFSETQ. There are 14 residues in the CDR3. The V and J ends lost 5 bases and 0 bases, in that order; junction bases with no gene match: 4. The CDR3 loop reads CASRRQGMNTEAFF. The CDR3 DNA is TGCGCCAGCAGAAGACAGGGTATGAACACTGAAGCTTTCTTT. Filled out from reference TRBV5-1 and TRBJ1-1, the complete variable domain reads KAGVTQTPRYLIKTRGQQVTLSCSPISGHRSVSWYQQTPGQGLQFLFEYFSETQRNKGNFPGRFSGRQFSNSRSEMNVSTLELGDSALYLCASRRQGMNTEAFFGQGTRLTVV.

This clonotype has only a few counts. J is TRBJ2-1 and V is TRBV2; D gene ambiguous. CDR3 size: 14 residues. Germline values: CDR1 SNHLY, CDR2 FYNNEI. Between the trimmed V and J ends, which lost 7 bases and 0 bases, there was a span of 10 bases. This CDR3 reads CASKRESSYNEQFF. The DNA for the CDR3 is TGTGCCAGCAAGCGCGAGAGCTCCTACAATGAGCAGTTCTTC. Using reference TRBV2 and TRBJ2-1 for the parts outside the CDR3, the full variable domain is EPEVTQTPSHQVTQMGQEVILRCVPISNHLYFYWYRQILGQKVEFLVSFYNNEISEKSEIFDDQFSVERPDGSNFTLKIRSTKLEDSAMYFCASKRESSYNEQFFGPGTRLTVL.

In this sample, this clonotype turned up a few times. The chain employs TRBV2 and TRBJ1-2; D call uncertain. The CDR3 has 13 residues. V shed 2 bases and J shed 4 bases, with 8 bases lying between them. From germline, CDR1 is SNHLY and CDR2 FYNNEI. DNA for the CDR3: TGTGCCAGCAGTGAACAGAAAATCTATGGCTACACCTTC. Its protein product is CASSEQKIYGYTF.

The chain uses TRBV10-3 and TRBJ2-1; 8 bases line up with TRBD1. V lost 10 bases, J lost 4 bases, and 6 bases stayed unmatched. This CDR3 region has 13 residues. Per the germline V gene, CDR1 is ENHRY and CDR2 is SYGVKD. This chain's CDR3 is CAKSRDRYNEQFF. The CDR3 DNA sequence: TGTGCCAAAAGCCGGGACAGGTACAATGAGCAGTTCTTC.

Here the CDR3 DNA reads TGTGCCAGCAGCGTAGGGTCCCAATGGGAGCAGTACTTC. This sequence encodes CASSVGSQWEQYF. V gene TRBV9 combines with J gene TRBJ2-7; D uncertain. V lost 0 bases, J lost 7 bases, and 11 bases lay in between. Germline V gene data show CDR1 as SGDLS and CDR2 as YYNGEE. This CDR3 spans 13 amino acids. Drawing the rest from reference TRBV9 and TRBJ2-7, the complete variable domain is DSGVTQTPKHLITATGQRVTLRCSPRSGDLSVYWYQQSLDQGLQFLIQYYNGEERAKGNILERFSAQQFPDLHSELNLSSLELGDSALYFCASSVGSQWEQYFGPGTRLTVT.